The text below deals with one T cell receptor beta chain. Source study methods: Reference gene primer amplification gave estimated nucleated cell counts. TCRdb keeps only in-frame clones here, not all; method: immunoSEQ multiplex PCR. That table gives V, J and clone size, and the DNA gave D and trimming. The sample has 250,000 to 350,000 clones; roughly 90% are singletons. Germline lookup yields CDR1 SGHTA and CDR2 FQGNSA. With 8 bases removed from V and 0 bases from J, the gap between germline ends came to 23 bases. This CDR3 has 18 amino acids. The data originate from a study of blood T cell repertoires in COVID-19.

This receptor was identified in a woman in her thirties with COVID-19, enrolled during active disease. V is TRBV7-2 and J is TRBJ2-4; D possibly corresponds to TRBD1 (5 bases). Sequencing was done on a sample of peripheral blood. The CDR3: CASAPGQGTITAKNIQYF. For the CDR3, the DNA is TGTGCCAGCGCCCCCGGGCAGGGTACAATAACAGCCAAAAACATTCAGTACTTC.